A single sample is the source of the 5 T cell receptor beta chains below, sequenced in a study of shared clonotypes between healthy human individuals. Some clones are missing from TCRdb's copy, which holds only in-frame ones; the method was immunoSEQ multiplex PCR. The data show approximately 640,000 clones, with about 90% seen just once and 30% to 40% held by the top ten. The sequenced sample consisted of memory CD8+ T cells from PBMCs. Specified subset: CD45RO+ cells pooled with CCR7-negative TemRA cells. Source of these receptors: a young man in good health. Some clones in this sample may be carry-over from other donors' samples.

About this clone itself: Germline is not matched at one junction end, which may reflect a read error. The V call is TRBV7-3, the J call TRBJ2-3, with 7 bases identical to TRBD2. CDR3 length equals 14 residues. Germline assignment: CDR1 SGHTA and CDR2 FQGTGA. CDR3 sequence reads: CASSWGGRTDTQYF. CDR3 sequence (DNA): TGTGCCAGCAGCTGGGGGGGACGCACCGATACGCAGTATTTT.

Here the CDR3 reads CASSLHRGQIPIWDYGYTF. CDR3 in DNA: TGTGCCAGCAGTCTCCATCGGGGACAGATTCCCATATGGGACTATGGCTACACCTTC. The rearrangement uses TRBV28 and TRBJ1-2, with 7 bases identical to TRBD1. The ends lost 5 bases at V and 3 bases at J; junction bases unmatched: 21. The CDR3 is 19 residues long. The germline gives CDR1 MDHEN, CDR2 SYDVKM.

This clone has a handful of counts. This chain links TRBV7-6 with TRBJ2-1; 9 bases match TRBD2. Germline CDR1 and CDR2: SGHVS and FNYEAQ. The CDR3 loop spans 15 amino acids. Losses at the gene ends were 3 bases for V and 9 bases for J; bases not matched to a gene: 9. Here the CDR3 reads CASSLGSGSIGEQFF. The CDR3 DNA sequence: TGTGCCAGCAGCTTGGGTAGCGGGAGTATCGGTGAGCAGTTCTTC.

The chain couples TRBV28 to TRBJ1-5; no clear D gene. The V gene's germline CDR1 is MDHEN and CDR2 SYDVKM. V was clipped by 1 base and J by 0 bases, with 10 bases between them. CDR3 length: 16 amino acids. CDR3 DNA sequence: TGTGCCAGCAGTTTATACGTCAGAGATAGCAATCAGCCCCAGCATTTT. Protein sequence: CASSLYVRDSNQPQHF.

The chain links TRBV19 to TRBJ2-1; D is unclear. Trimming cost V 1 base and J 0 bases, with 10 bases left between them. Looked up from germline, CDR1 is LNHDA and CDR2 is SQIVND (reference sequence). The CDR3 contains 16 residues. CDR3 sequence (DNA): TGTGCCAGTAGTATAGGTCGCGGAAGCTCCTACAATGAGCAGTTCTTC. Amino acid sequence: CASSIGRGSSYNEQFF.